This T cell receptor beta chain was profiled in a study of regulatory T cells in long-lasting Graves disease. This clonotype has a count of ten or more. Documented time point: newly diagnosed GD, antithyroid drugs for less than 3 months. PBMC-extracted RNA yielded the TCR library. Through Arm-PCR of CDR3 regions and iRepertoire HTBI primers, TCR beta libraries were built. TCRdb independently ran MiXCR on the multiplex PCR reads; one entry per CDR3 protein. This table has roughly 530,000 distinct CDR3 sequences, more than 15% appearing once. Germline trimming cut 5 bases from V and 3 bases from J; bases unmatched to any gene: 6. Germline CDR1 MNHEY, CDR2 SVGEGT. This CDR3 has 14 residues. These same data were also listed under a study on T cells in Graves' hyperthyroidism and ophthalmopathy.

The TCR sequence derives from a woman aged 35 to 60 with Graves disease. The specimen was peripheral blood mononuclear cells (PBMCs), collected at new diagnosis, from a patient treated with antithyroid drugs. This chain joins TRBV6-2 or TRBV6-3 and TRBJ2-7, with 8 bases lining up with TRBD2. The CDR3: CASSAQRGLYEQYF. CDR3 nucleotide sequence: TGTGCCAGCAGTGCCCAGCGGGGGCTCTACGAGCAGTACTTC.